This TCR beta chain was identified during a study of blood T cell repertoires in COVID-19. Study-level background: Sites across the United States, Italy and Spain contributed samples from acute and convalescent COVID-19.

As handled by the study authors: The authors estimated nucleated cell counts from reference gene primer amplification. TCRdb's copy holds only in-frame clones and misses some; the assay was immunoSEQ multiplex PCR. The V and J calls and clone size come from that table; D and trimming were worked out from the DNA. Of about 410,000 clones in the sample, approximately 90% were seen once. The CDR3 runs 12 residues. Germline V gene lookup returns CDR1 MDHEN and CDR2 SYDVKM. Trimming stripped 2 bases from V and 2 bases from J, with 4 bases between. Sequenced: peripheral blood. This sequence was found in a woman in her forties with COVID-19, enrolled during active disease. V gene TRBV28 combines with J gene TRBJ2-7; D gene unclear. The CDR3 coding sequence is TGTGCCAGCAGTTTACTAGCCTACGAGCAGTACTTC. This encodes CASSLLAYEQYF. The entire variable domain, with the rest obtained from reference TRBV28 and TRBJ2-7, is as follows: DVKVTQSSRYLVKRTGEKVFLECVQDMDHENMFWYRQDPGLGLRLIYFSYDVKMKEKGDIPEGYSVSREKKERFSLILESASTNQTSMYLCASSLLAYEQYFGPGTRLTVT.